A single sample is the source of the 30 T cell receptor beta chains below, sequenced in a study of T cell changes during pregnancy in multiple sclerosis. Sequenced by immunoSEQ multiplex PCR; TCRdb stores in-frame clones only, minus some. The sample yields 60,000 to 65,000 clones, just under 95% seen once. This material consisted of peripheral blood, taken in the second trimester of pregnancy. All receptors derive from a female donor with multiple sclerosis, enrolled in a pregnancy study.

V and J are TRBV4-2 and TRBJ2-5; D remains ambiguous. The J call may be incorrect, as the DNA end agrees better with TRBJ2-7. Per the germline V gene, CDR1 is LGHNA and CDR2 is YNFKEQ. The CDR3 covers 16 residues. The CDR3 protein is CASSQAVAVTAYEQYF. CDR3 DNA sequence: TGTGCCAGCAGCCAAGCGGTGGCAGTAACAGCCTACGAGCAGTACTTC.

The rearrangement uses TRBV28 and TRBJ1-2, with D tentatively TRBD1 (5 bases). In germline, CDR1 is MDHEN, CDR2 SYDVKM. Trimming shortened V by 3 bases and J by 4 bases, and 9 bases separated the two germline ends. CDR3 length: 13 amino acids. CDR3 nucleotide sequence: TGTGCCAGCAGTTTCGGGGGGTCCTATGGCTACACCTTC. Translation gives CASSFGGSYGYTF.

As regards this clone: It may be a read error: a sequence one base away is much more abundant. This sample includes further DNA sequences coding for the same CDR3. This chain connects TRBV5-1 to TRBJ2-7, with D unresolved. The CDR3 sequence is 15 residues long. CDR1 and CDR2 from the germline V gene are SGHRS and YFSETQ. Between the trimmed V and J ends, which lost 4 bases and 0 bases, there was a span of 14 bases. The CDR3 DNA reads as TGCGCCAGCAGCCGACAAGCTACCCTCTCCTACGAGCAGTACTTC. Protein: CASSRQATLSYEQYF.

This chain joins TRBV4-2 and TRBJ2-5; 8 bases align to TRBD2. Germline CDR1 reads LGHNA; CDR2 reads YNFKEQ. Trimming at V came to 2 bases and at J to 3 bases, leaving 8 bases not matched to a gene. The length of the CDR3 is 16 residues. CDR3 DNA: TGTGCCAGCAGCCAATCGCCGGGACTAGTAGAAGAGACCCAGTACTTC. Translating it yields CASSQSPGLVEETQYF.

The chain links TRBV7-2 to TRBJ1-2; D might be TRBD1 (6 bases). CDR1 SGHTA and CDR2 FQGNSA come from the germline V gene. Trimming removed 4 bases at V and 4 bases at J, with 16 bases between. The CDR3 covers 15 residues. The CDR3: CASSSLGGAIYGYTF. The CDR3 bases are TGTGCCAGCAGCTCCCTCGGGGGGGCAATCTATGGCTACACCTTC.

The chain couples TRBV11-2 to TRBJ2-7; 9 bases are a match to TRBD1. The CDR3 has 15 residues. The J segment lost 6 bases and the V segment lost 1 base, leaving 7 bases of the junction unmatched. Per the germline V gene, CDR1 is SGHAT and CDR2 is FQNNGV. The CDR3 DNA is TGTGCCAGCAGCTTAGCCGGGACAGGGATAGTCGAGCAGTACTTC. This gives the protein CASSLAGTGIVEQYF. The whole variable domain, filled in from reference TRBV11-2 and TRBJ2-7, reads EAGVAQSPRYKIIEKRQSVAFWCNPISGHATLYWYQQILGQGPKLLIQFQNNGVVDDSQLPKDRFSAERLKGVDSTLKIQPAKLEDSAVYLCASSLAGTGIVEQYFGPGTRLTVT.

This chain joins TRBV28 and TRBJ2-1; TRBD2 agrees at 12 bases. Germline lookup yields CDR1 MDHEN and CDR2 SYDVKM. The CDR3 contains 15 residues. V lost 6 bases, J lost 4 bases, and 4 bases stayed unmatched. The CDR3 loop is CASSPLAGGYNEQFF. The CDR3 DNA reads TGTGCCAGCAGCCCCCTAGCGGGAGGGTACAATGAGCAGTTCTTC.

This clone showed up just once. The J gene is TRBJ1-2, the V gene TRBV4-1; 8 bases align to TRBD1. Germline V gene data show CDR1 as MGHRA and CDR2 as YSYEKL. J gave up 6 bases and V 0 bases, and 3 bases lay outside the gene matches. The CDR3 spans 14 residues. The DNA for the CDR3 is TGCGCCAGCAGCCAAGACCCGACAGGGGATGGCTACACCTTC. This encodes CASSQDPTGDGYTF.

This chain joins TRBV19 and TRBJ2-1; TRBD2 might be the D (6 bases). Germline CDR1 reads LNHDA; CDR2 reads SQIVND (reference sequence). The CDR3 spans 14 residues. Trimming took off 6 bases at V and 5 bases at J, with 14 bases between the two ends. Written as DNA, the CDR3 is TGTGCCAGTAGACCGCACTCTAGCGACAATGAGCAGTTCTTC. Translated, it gives CASRPHSSDNEQFF.

The chain uses TRBV5-1 and TRBJ2-1, with a tentative D call TRBD2 (5 bases). Germline V CDR1 and CDR2: SGHRS, YFSETQ. The CDR3 totals 14 residues. Trimming took 0 bases from V and 1 from J, leaving 5 bases between them. The DNA of the CDR3 is TGCGCCAGCAGCTTGGGAGGGTCCTACAATGAGCAGTTCTTC. This translates into CASSLGGSYNEQFF.

The rearrangement links TRBV4-1 to TRBJ2-6, with D possibly being TRBD2 (5 bases). V was pared by 2 bases and J by 0 bases, with 11 bases between. Germline loops: CDR1 MGHRA, CDR2 YSYEKL. The CDR3 totals 17 residues. This chain's CDR3 is CASSQYKDFSGANVLTF. Here the CDR3 DNA reads TGCGCCAGCAGCCAATACAAGGACTTCTCTGGGGCCAACGTCCTGACTTTC.

The chain joins TRBV11-2 to TRBJ2-7; D call uncertain. Trimming took 5 bases from V and 5 from J, leaving 13 bases between them. The germline V gene encodes CDR1 SGHAT and CDR2 FQNNGV. The length of the CDR3 is 13 residues. CDR3: CASSPDTLNEQYF. In DNA, the CDR3 is TGTGCCAGCAGCCCCGACACCCTAAACGAGCAGTACTTC.

The chain couples TRBV7-2 to TRBJ2-7; TRBD2 is a possible D gene (5 bases). The CDR3 extends over 14 amino acids. Looked up from germline, CDR1 is SGHTA and CDR2 is FQGNSA. The ends were cut back, 4 bases at V and 0 bases at J, with 10 bases in the middle. This CDR3 reads CASSSSGNSYEQYF. DNA for the CDR3: TGTGCCAGCAGCTCCTCGGGGAACTCCTACGAGCAGTACTTC.

This clone occurred once. The chain has TRBV5-1 and TRBJ2-1; 13 bases align to TRBD2. The CDR3 loop spans 19 amino acids. Trimming cost V 0 bases and J 7 bases; bases outside gene matches: 13. The germline CDR1 and CDR2 sequences are SGHRS and YFSETQ. This chain's CDR3 is CASSLGWTSGRKERNEQFF. The DNA for the CDR3 is TGCGCCAGCAGCTTGGGATGGACTAGCGGGAGAAAAGAGAGGAATGAGCAGTTCTTC.

This clone occurred once. This chain connects TRBV4-2 to TRBJ1-2; 8 bases align to TRBD1. The CDR3 extends over 17 amino acids. J lost 3 bases, V lost 0 bases, and 9 bases had no gene match. Germline CDR1 reads LGHNA; CDR2 reads YNFKEQ. Here the CDR3 reads CASSQEGYGTGHYGYTF. DNA of the CDR3: TGTGCCAGCAGCCAAGAGGGGTACGGGACAGGACACTATGGCTACACCTTC.

The V and J genes are TRBV30 and TRBJ2-7; 11 bases map to TRBD2. Germline CDR1 GTSNPN, CDR2 SVGIG (reference sequence). The CDR3 is 15 amino acids. V shed 4 bases, J shed 2 bases, and the junction held 7 bases outside the gene matches. CDR3 amino acids: CAWTSGLAVTYEQYF. In DNA, the CDR3 is TGTGCCTGGACTTCGGGACTAGCGGTAACCTACGAGCAGTACTTC.

Only one count was recorded for this clone. The chain uses TRBV28 and TRBJ2-3; 7 bases align to TRBD2. CDR3 length: 15 residues. The germline CDR1 and CDR2 sequences are MDHEN and SYDVKM. After removal of 2 bases from V and 4 bases from J, the junction contained 6 bases not matched to a gene. The CDR3 DNA reads TGTGCCAGCAGTTTACGGCGGGAGTCCCCAGATACGCAGTATTTT. Encoded protein: CASSLRRESPDTQYF. The full variable domain, rest sourced from reference TRBV28 and TRBJ2-3, is DVKVTQSSRYLVKRTGEKVFLECVQDMDHENMFWYRQDPGLGLRLIYFSYDVKMKEKGDIPEGYSVSREKKERFSLILESASTNQTSMYLCASSLRRESPDTQYFGPGTRLTVL.

The chain couples TRBV5-4 to TRBJ2-7; 9 bases align to TRBD1. The CDR3 covers 15 residues. Trimming at V came to 4 bases and at J to 2 bases, leaving 7 bases not matched to a gene. Germline V gene lookup returns CDR1 SGHNT and CDR2 YYREEE (reference sequence). CDR3 sequence: CASSLDRGAPYEQYF. Here the CDR3 DNA reads TGTGCCAGCAGCCTGGACAGGGGAGCGCCCTACGAGCAGTACTTC.

The chain recombines TRBV25-1 with TRBJ1-2; 10 bases fit TRBD1. J was trimmed by 7 bases and V by 8 bases; bases with no gene match: 7. The length of the CDR3 is 13 residues. Germline CDR1 and CDR2: MGHDK and SYGVNS. This chain's CDR3 is CASVGTGVGGYTF. The CDR3, as DNA: TGTGCCAGCGTTGGGACAGGGGTGGGTGGCTACACCTTC.

This clone was picked up a small number of times. This chain links TRBV19 with TRBJ1-1; D may be TRBD1 (5 bases). Between the trimmed V and J ends, which lost 2 bases and 8 bases, there was a span of 12 bases. CDR1 and CDR2 (germline): LNHDA, SQIVND (reference sequence). The length of the CDR3 is 13 residues. Written as DNA, the CDR3 is TGTGCCAGTAGTATAACGGGGGAGTCGGAAGCTTTCTTT. Its translation: CASSITGESEAFF.

The V and J genes are TRBV15 and TRBJ2-7, with 9 nucleotides matching TRBD1. V lost 1 base and J lost 3; bases outside the gene matches: 22. CDR1 is LNHNV and CDR2 is YYDKDF in the germline V gene (reference sequence). This CDR3 is 21 amino acids long. The CDR3 nucleotides read TGTGCCACCAGCAGAGTTGTGAGGGGTGGATTGAACCGGGACAGGGACTACGAGCAGTACTTC. Translating gives CATSRVVRGGLNRDRDYEQYF.

The rearrangement joins TRBV10-3 to TRBJ2-6; 8 bases match TRBD1. The germline CDR1 and CDR2 sequences are ENHRY and SYGVKD. The CDR3 sequence is 17 residues long. V lost 3 bases, J lost 3 bases, and 7 bases stayed unmatched. As DNA, the CDR3 is TGTGCCATCAGTGATATGACAGGGGAATTTGGGGCCAACGTCCTGACTTTC. It encodes CAISDMTGEFGANVLTF.

The V and J genes are TRBV28 and TRBJ1-4, with TRBD1 identical over 8 bases. Unmatched junction bases numbered 7, after V lost 5 bases and J lost 8 bases. Germline values: CDR1 MDHEN, CDR2 SYDVKM. CDR3 length: 14 amino acids. The CDR3 nucleotides read TGTGCCAGCAGTGCGACAGGGGTTTGGGAAAAACTGTTTTTT. It codes for CASSATGVWEKLFF.

The chain is built from TRBV19 and TRBJ1-2, with TRBD1 identical over 7 bases. The CDR3 covers 15 residues. Losses at the gene ends were 4 bases for V and 8 bases for J; bases not matched to a gene: 13. CDR1 is LNHDA, CDR2 SQIVND, per germline (reference sequence). CDR3 loop: CASSTFASTGTGYTF. The CDR3 DNA reads as TGTGCCAGTAGTACCTTCGCCTCGACAGGGACGGGCTACACCTTC.

The rearrangement joins TRBV6-1 to TRBJ2-1, with 13 positions matching TRBD2. Losses at the gene ends were 6 bases for V and 8 bases for J; bases not matched to a gene: 7. Germline CDR1 and CDR2: MNHNS and SASEGT. There are 15 residues in the CDR3. CDR3 sequence reads: CASRYQTSGRDEQFF. In nucleotides, the CDR3 is TGTGCCAGCAGATATCAAACTAGCGGGAGGGATGAGCAGTTCTTC.

This clone occurred a few times. The chain combines TRBV5-1 with TRBJ2-5; D perhaps matches TRBD2 (5 bases). The CDR3 is 16 residues long. Trimming cost V 3 bases and J 0 bases, with 15 bases left between them. CDR1 and CDR2 from the germline V gene are SGHRS and YFSETQ. The CDR3 spells CASSSAPRGNQETQYF. CDR3 DNA: TGCGCCAGCAGCTCCGCCCCCCGGGGAAACCAAGAGACCCAGTACTTC.

The gene calls are TRBV4-3 and TRBJ2-7; 8 bases are shared with TRBD1. The V segment lost 0 bases and the J segment 3 bases; nucleotides outside the gene matches: 4. The germline V gene encodes CDR1 LGHNA and CDR2 YSLEER. This CDR3 is 15 amino acids long. The CDR3 sequence: CASSQDSDRGYEQYF. The CDR3 DNA reads TGCGCCAGCAGCCAAGATAGTGACAGGGGCTACGAGCAGTACTTC.

V is TRBV5-1 and J is TRBJ2-2, with D possibly being TRBD1 (5 bases). Germline-derived CDR1 and CDR2 are SGHRS and YFSETQ. Trimming shortened V by 1 base and J by 1 base, and 11 bases separated the two germline ends. This CDR3 comprises 16 residues. CDR3 coding DNA: TGCGCCAGCAGCTTGTTTCGGCAGGGGAACACCGGGGAGCTGTTTTTT. Translated: CASSLFRQGNTGELFF.

Concerning this clone itself: A read error may produce the germline difference seen at one junction end. V gene TRBV6-1 combines with J gene TRBJ1-5; D is uncertain. Germline CDR1 is MNHNS and CDR2 is SASEGT. The CDR3 totals 13 residues. The CDR3 coding sequence is TGTGCCAGCAGGGAAGGGCAGAATCAGCCCCAGCATTTT. Protein: CASREGQNQPQHF.

The chain has TRBV18 and TRBJ1-2; D may be TRBD1 (5 bases). The CDR3 is made up of 14 amino acids. CDR1 and CDR2 (germline): KGHSH, LQKENI. The V end lost 0 bases, the J end lost 4 bases, and 9 bases lay between the germline ends. CDR3 coding DNA: TGTGCCAGCTCACCACCAGGGGAAGGCTATGGCTACACCTTC. Residues: CASSPPGEGYGYTF.